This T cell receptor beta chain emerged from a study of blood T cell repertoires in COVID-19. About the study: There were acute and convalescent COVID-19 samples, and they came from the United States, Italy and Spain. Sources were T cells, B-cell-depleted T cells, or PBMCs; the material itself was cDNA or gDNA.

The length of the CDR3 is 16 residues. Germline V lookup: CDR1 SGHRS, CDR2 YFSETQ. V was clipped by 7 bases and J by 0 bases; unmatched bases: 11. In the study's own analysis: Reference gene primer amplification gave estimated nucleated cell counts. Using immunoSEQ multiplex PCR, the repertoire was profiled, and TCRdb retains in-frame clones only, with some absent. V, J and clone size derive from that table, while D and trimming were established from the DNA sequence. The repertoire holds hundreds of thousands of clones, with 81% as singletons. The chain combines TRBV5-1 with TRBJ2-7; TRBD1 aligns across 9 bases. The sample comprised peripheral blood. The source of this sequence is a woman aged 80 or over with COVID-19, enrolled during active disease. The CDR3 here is CASSKGDRARSYEQYF. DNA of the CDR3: TGCGCCAGCTCTAAGGGGGACAGGGCCCGCTCCTACGAGCAGTACTTC.